A single sample gave rise to the 27 T cell receptor beta chains below, sequenced in a study of blood T cells in healthy people across ages. For the second PCR, which ran for roughly 6 to 11 cycles, a sample-barcoded 5' primer and a J-beta primer mix were used. TCRdb re-derived calls from the 5' RACE reads in MiXCR, one entry per CDR3 protein. There are some 930,000 distinct CDR3 sequences in the sample; almost 30% occur only once, and roughly a tenth lies in the top ten. These records were also assigned to another study, of T cells of mothers and their children.

Sequencing used blood. These TCRs come from a woman aged 40 to 49 in good health.

The sample holds a few counts of this clonotype. The gene calls are TRBV14 and TRBJ1-1; D might be TRBD1 (5 bases). Germline CDR1 reads SGHDN; CDR2 reads FVKESK. V gave up 4 bases and J gave up 4 bases, with 16 bases separating them. The CDR3 runs 15 residues. The DNA of the CDR3 is TGTGCCAGCAGCCTTCAATCGGGGCAGGGCACTGAAGCTTTCTTT. Amino acids: CASSLQSGQGTEAFF. Full variable domain (rest looked up from reference TRBV14 and TRBJ1-1): EAGVTQFPSHSVIEKGQTVTLRCDPISGHDNLYWYRRVMGKEIKFLLHFVKESKQDESGMPNNRFLAERTGGTYSTLKVQPAELEDSGVYFCASSLQSGQGTEAFFGQGTRLTVV.

The chain combines TRBV2 with TRBJ2-1; D is uncertain. Trimming shortened V by 0 bases and J by 0 bases, and 12 bases separated the two germline ends. Germline CDR1 SNHLY, CDR2 FYNNEI. The length of the CDR3 is 17 residues. The chain's CDR3 is CASSEARSESSYNEQFF. Written as DNA, the CDR3 is TGTGCCAGCAGTGAAGCCAGGAGCGAGAGCTCCTACAATGAGCAGTTCTTC.

Only a few counts were recorded for this clonotype. A much larger clone differs by one base, so this may be a read error. The chain employs TRBV7-2 and TRBJ2-5, with TRBD2 matching over 9 bases. Germline V gives CDR1 SGHTA, CDR2 FQGNSA. The CDR3 consists of 15 residues. The CDR3 sequence is CAGSLALAGRETQYF. The CDR3 bases are TGTGCCGGCAGCTTAGCCCTAGCGGGGAGAGAGACCCAGTACTTC.

The genes are TRBV5-1 and TRBJ2-2; D possibly corresponds to TRBD2 (6 bases). Trimming stripped 4 bases from V and 6 bases from J, with 19 bases between. Looked up from germline, CDR1 is SGHRS and CDR2 is YFSETQ. The CDR3 is 16 residues long. The DNA of the CDR3 is TGCGCCAGCAGCCTCCGGACGGCCTGGGGGGCCGGGGAGCTGTTTTTT. It translates to CASSLRTAWGAGELFF.

The gene calls are TRBV7-3 and TRBJ2-1; the D is unclear. CDR3 size: 14 residues. Germline V gene lookup returns CDR1 SGHTA and CDR2 FQGTGA. Between the trimmed V and J ends, which lost 1 base and 10 bases, there was a span of 14 bases. CDR3 residues: CASSLNGPLGEQFF. The CDR3 coding sequence is TGTGCCAGCAGCTTAAATGGGCCTCTAGGAGAGCAGTTCTTC.

This clonotype was recorded many times. The V and J genes are TRBV7-2 and TRBJ1-2; 7 bases fit TRBD1. The CDR3 is 14 residues long. Trimming cost V 5 bases and J 3 bases; bases outside gene matches: 6. Per the germline V gene, CDR1 is SGHTA and CDR2 is FQGNSA. The CDR3 bases are TGTGCCAGCAGCCCAAGGACAGGACACTATGGCTACACCTTC. It encodes CASSPRTGHYGYTF.

This clonotype was observed many times. The chain carries TRBV4-1 and TRBJ2-7; D is possibly TRBD1 (5 bases). This CDR3 contains 18 residues. The germline gives CDR1 MGHRA, CDR2 YSYEKL. V gave up 0 bases and J gave up 0 bases, with 18 bases separating them. CDR3 in amino acids: CASSQEMGQVHLSYEQYF. CDR3 bases: TGCGCCAGCAGCCAAGAAATGGGGCAGGTCCACCTCTCCTACGAGCAGTACTTC.

This clonotype was seen only a few times. J is TRBJ2-1 and V is TRBV7-2, with D unresolved. This CDR3 is built from 13 residues. Per germline, CDR1 SGHTA and CDR2 FQGNSA. Trimming cost V 2 bases and J 8 bases, with 10 bases left between them. The CDR3 bases are TGTGCCAGCAGCTTATGGGGTGGGCATGAGCAGTTCTTC. Amino acids: CASSLWGGHEQFF.

In its sample, this clonotype was seen a few times. V usage is TRBV5-1 and J usage is TRBJ2-3, with 7 bases matching TRBD2. The germline V gene encodes CDR1 SGHRS and CDR2 YFSETQ. The CDR3 is made up of 14 amino acids. V lost 3 bases, J lost 5 bases, and 6 bases stayed unmatched. Here the CDR3 reads CASSWGGKEDTQYF. The CDR3, as DNA: TGCGCCAGCAGCTGGGGGGGGAAGGAAGATACGCAGTATTTT.

The chain couples TRBV20-1 to TRBJ1-5; the D gene is possibly TRBD1 (5 bases). This CDR3 region has 14 residues. Trimming took 3 bases from V and 5 from J, leaving 14 bases between them. The germline V gene has CDR1 DFQATT and CDR2 SNEGSKA (reference sequence). The CDR3 is CSASGGAGDQPQHF. CDR3 sequence (DNA): TGCAGTGCTAGTGGGGGAGCGGGGGATCAGCCCCAGCATTTT.

This clonotype was seen a handful of times. The chain links TRBV5-1 to TRBJ1-2, with D maybe TRBD1 (6 bases). Germline loops: CDR1 SGHRS, CDR2 YFSETQ. V lost 0 bases to trimming and J lost 2 bases, with 8 bases between them. The CDR3 is made up of 14 amino acids. CDR3 nucleotide sequence: TGCGCCAGCAGCTTGGTACAGGGCAACTATGGCTACACCTTC. Its translation: CASSLVQGNYGYTF.

On this clonotype: Given a much more abundant clone one base away, this may be a read error. The chain combines TRBV20-1 with TRBJ2-4; 10 nucleotides match TRBD2. Judging by the DNA end, TRBJ2-7 fits better; the J call may be wrong. The CDR3 totals 16 residues. CDR1 is DFQATT and CDR2 is SNEGSKA in the germline V gene (reference sequence). The CDR3 bases are TGCAGTGCTCTCCCACTAGCGGGGAAGGGGACCTGCGAGCAGTACTTC. Its translation: CSALPLAGKGTCEQYF.

This clonotype appeared a few times. The chain carries TRBV5-1 and TRBJ2-3; no definite D call. V was clipped by 6 bases and J by 2 bases, with 16 bases between them. The germline CDR1 and CDR2 sequences are SGHRS and YFSETQ. The length of the CDR3 is 15 residues. Here the CDR3 DNA reads TGCGCCAGCAACAGCTTCCTCCCGAACACAGATACGCAGTATTTT. Translation gives CASNSFLPNTDTQYF.

Note on this clonotype: The junction differs from germline at one of its ends, possibly a read error. The chain joins TRBV12-3 or TRBV12-4 to TRBJ2-7; weak D call: TRBD1 (5 bases). The J call may be faulty, since TRBJ2-5 better matches the DNA end. The CDR3 has 13 amino acids. Here the CDR3 DNA reads TGTGCCAACAGTAGACCCCCAGGGGAGACCCAGTACTTC. It encodes CANSRPPGETQYF.

This clonotype came up many times. The rearrangement links TRBV7-3 to TRBJ2-7; D possibly corresponds to TRBD1 (5 bases). The V and J ends lost 5 bases and 6 bases respectively, with 14 bases between them. CDR3 length equals 13 residues. Germline lookup yields CDR1 SGHTA and CDR2 FQGTGA. The CDR3 sequence is CASSPQGLREQYF. CDR3 DNA sequence: TGTGCCAGCAGCCCCCAGGGCCTACGCGAGCAGTACTTC.

The V gene is TRBV20-1, the J gene TRBJ2-7; 10 nucleotides line up with TRBD2. CDR1 and CDR2 from the germline V gene are DFQATT and SNEGSKA (reference sequence). The CDR3 runs 13 residues. V shed 6 bases, J shed 8 bases, and the junction held 10 bases outside the gene matches. Written as DNA, the CDR3 is TGCAGTGCGTTTCATAGCGGGGGGTTTAAGCAGTACTTC. Encoded protein: CSAFHSGGFKQYF.

Comments on this clonotype: One end of the junction is discordant with germline, which a read error may explain. The chain employs TRBV28 and TRBJ2-3, with D perhaps matching TRBD1 (6 bases). The CDR3 runs 17 residues. CDR1 and CDR2 (germline): MDHEN, SYDVKM. The chain's CDR3 is CASSPITGTFFTDTRYF. The CDR3 coding sequence is TGTGCCAGCAGTCCGATCACCGGGACATTCTTTACGGATACGCGGTATTTT. The full variable domain, in which reference TRBV28 and TRBJ2-3 provide the parts outside the CDR3, is DVKVTQSSRYLVKRTGEKVFLECVQDMDHENMFWYRQDPGLGLRLIYFSYDVKMKEKGDIPEGYSVSREKKERFSLILESASTNQTSMYLCASSPITGTFFTDTRYFGPGTRLTVL.

This clonotype was counted once. This rearrangement joins TRBV5-1 to TRBJ2-2; D is undetermined. The CDR3 spans 15 residues. The V and J ends lost 1 base and 2 bases respectively, with 9 bases between them. The V gene's germline CDR1 is SGHRS and CDR2 YFSETQ. The DNA for the CDR3 is TGCGCCAGCAGCTTGAACAGAGGCAACACCGGGGAGCTGTTTTTT. As protein: CASSLNRGNTGELFF.

A few counts support this clonotype. V gene TRBV7-9 combines with J gene TRBJ2-1; no definite D call. The CDR3 covers 14 residues. Germline V lookup: CDR1 SEHNR, CDR2 FQNEAQ (reference sequence). V shed 5 bases and J shed 0 bases, with 8 bases lying between them. The CDR3 DNA sequence: TGTGCCAGCAGCCTAAAGCTCTCCTACAATGAGCAGTTCTTC. Translating gives CASSLKLSYNEQFF.

This clonotype appeared many times. The V gene is TRBV7-2, the J gene TRBJ1-4; a possible D gene is TRBD1 (5 bases). Germline values: CDR1 SGHTA, CDR2 FQGNSA. Trimming took 0 bases from V and 5 from J, leaving 13 bases between them. There are 16 residues in the CDR3. This CDR3 is CASSLASGGGNEKLFF. The CDR3 DNA follows: TGTGCCAGCAGCTTAGCGTCCGGGGGAGGGAATGAAAAACTGTTTTTT.

This clonotype was seen only a few times. The V and J genes are TRBV7-2 and TRBJ2-7; D is perhaps TRBD1 or TRBD2 (5 bases each). The CDR3 is 13 residues long. Looked up from germline, CDR1 is SGHTA and CDR2 is FQGNSA. V gave up 4 bases and J gave up 6 bases, with 13 bases separating them. This CDR3 reads CASSWGRALEQYF. The CDR3 coding sequence is TGTGCCAGCAGCTGGGGACGGGCCCTCGAGCAGTACTTC.

This clonotype was seen many times. This clone may be a read error of a much larger clone one base away. The chain joins TRBV7-9 to TRBJ2-6; tentatively, D is TRBD1 or TRBD2 (6 bases each). This CDR3 is 17 amino acids long. Germline V gives CDR1 SEHNR, CDR2 FQNEAQ (reference sequence). CDR3 sequence reads: CASSPNEGGFGANVRTF. CDR3 coding DNA: TGTGCCAGCAGCCCCAACGAGGGGGGCTTTGGGGCCAACGTCCGGACTTTC.

This clonotype has at least ten counts. It may be a read error: a sequence one base away is much more abundant. V and J are TRBV6-6 and TRBJ2-7; unclear D gene. Germline V CDR1 and CDR2: MNHNY, SVGAGI (reference sequence). This CDR3 spans 11 amino acids. The ends were cut back, 2 bases at V and 2 bases at J, with 1 base in the middle. CDR3 DNA sequence: TGTGCCAGCAGTTACGCCTACGAGCAGTACTTC. This codes for CASSYAYEQYF.

The chain couples TRBV28 to TRBJ1-1; no firm D call. Germline values: CDR1 MDHEN, CDR2 SYDVKM. The CDR3 sequence is 14 residues long. Trimming took off 5 bases at V and 6 bases at J, with 16 bases between the two ends. This chain's CDR3 is CASSPLGPTAEAFF. The CDR3 nucleotides read TGTGCCAGCAGTCCACTCGGACCCACCGCTGAAGCTTTCTTT.

Details on this clonotype: The junction and the germline gene differ at one end; a read error may be behind it. The chain links TRBV5-1 to TRBJ1-5; D is unclear. The CDR3 loop spans 13 amino acids. Germline V gene data show CDR1 as SGHRS and CDR2 as YFSETQ. CDR3 residues: CVSSLRVNQPQHF. The CDR3 DNA reads TGCGTCAGCAGCTTAAGGGTCAATCAGCCCCAGCATTTT.

Remarks on this clonotype: Possible read error: a much larger clone is one base away. V usage is TRBV29-1 and J usage is TRBJ2-3; 7 bases are shared with TRBD1. There are 15 residues in the CDR3. The V gene's germline CDR1 is SQVTM and CDR2 ANQGSEA. DNA for the CDR3: TGCAGCGCACGTTCCGGGACAGCTAGCACAGATACGCGGTATTTT. Its protein product is CSARSGTASTDTRYF.

V gene TRBV19 combines with J gene TRBJ1-6; TRBD1 agrees at 9 bases. The CDR3 loop spans 15 amino acids. Unmatched junction bases numbered 8, after V lost 7 bases and J lost 7 bases. Germline CDR1 LNHDA, CDR2 SQIVND (reference sequence). The CDR3 loop is CASNFRTGDNSPLHF. The CDR3 DNA follows: TGTGCCAGTAACTTCCGGACAGGGGACAATTCACCCCTCCACTTT.